This TCR beta chain stems from a study of liver allograft versus peripheral blood T cells. Across the whole study: Peripheral blood of the recipients supplied T cell receptor repertoires that were compared with those in transplanted livers.

This clonotype appeared a few times. Trimming pared 0 bases from V and 4 bases from J, leaving 6 bases between. Germline assignment: CDR1 SGDLS and CDR2 YYNGEE. CDR3 length equals 13 residues. TCRdb passed the reads through MiXCR, listing each CDR3 protein once. The sample holds about 6,100 distinct CDR3 sequences, roughly 17% seen once. The chain links TRBV9 to TRBJ2-3; no definite D call. This clonotype was obtained from a human patient who had a liver transplant. Some T cells here may be from the graft donor. DNA of the CDR3: TGTGCCAGCAGCGTAGCCTCCCCAGATACGCAGTATTTT. It encodes CASSVASPDTQYF.